This TCR beta chain came from a study of blood T cell repertoires in COVID-19. In the authors' workflow: Estimation of nucleated cell counts was performed using reference gene primer amplification. Produced via immunoSEQ multiplex PCR; TCRdb's table is partial and in-frame only. The V and J calls and clone size are taken from that table; D and trimming were inferred from the DNA. The sample lists a few hundred thousand clones, 90% occurring once. Per germline, CDR1 SGHTA and CDR2 FQGNSA. Trimming cost V 0 bases and J 0 bases; bases outside gene matches: 5. This CDR3 spans 17 amino acids. The source material was peripheral blood. This sequence joins TRBV7-2 and TRBJ2-7, with 10 bases matching TRBD2. The TCR sequence derives from a woman in her 30s with COVID-19, enrolled during active disease. The CDR3 region is CASSLALAGAGSYEQYF. CDR3 nucleotides: TGTGCCAGCAGCTTAGCCCTAGCGGGAGCCGGCTCCTACGAGCAGTACTTC.